The sequence of this T cell receptor beta chain was determined in a study of blood T cell repertoires in COVID-19. About the research overall: Some COVID-19 samples were acute and others convalescent; all came from the United States, Italy and Spain. T cells, B-cell-depleted T cells, or PBMCs provided the cDNA or gDNA that served as material.

Looked up from germline, CDR1 is SEHNR and CDR2 is FQNEAQ (reference sequence). V lost 5 bases to trimming and J lost 1 base, with 18 bases between them. CDR3 length: 17 amino acids. Authors' methods: Amplification of reference gene primers provided the estimated nucleated cell counts. Measured with immunoSEQ multiplex PCR; TCRdb has only the in-frame clones, and not every one. V and J calls and clone size are those listed in that table; D and trimming were worked out from the DNA. The repertoire holds some 140,000 clones, with roughly 83% as singletons. Sequenced sample: peripheral blood. The chain combines TRBV7-9 with TRBJ2-1; tentatively, D is TRBD1 (6 bases). This clonotype was obtained from a man in his sixties with acute or convalescent COVID-19. CDR3 region: CASSPSPGHNSYNEQFF. The CDR3 DNA follows: TGTGCCAGCAGCCCCTCCCCGGGACACAATTCCTACAATGAGCAGTTCTTC. Combining the CDR3 with reference TRBV7-9 and TRBJ2-1 gives the whole variable domain DTGVSQNPRHKITKRGQNVTFRCDPISEHNRLYWYRQTLGQGPEFLTYFQNEAQLEKSRLLSDRFSAERPKGSFSTLEIQRTEQGDSAMYLCASSPSPGHNSYNEQFFGPGTRLTVL.